This TCR beta chain came from a study of blood T cell repertoires in COVID-19. The CDR3 runs 15 residues. Germline V lookup: CDR1 SGDLS, CDR2 YYNGEE. Trimming removed 3 bases from V and 4 bases from J, with 16 bases in between. Per the original data handling: Reference gene primer amplification gave nucleated cell count estimates. The table came from immunoSEQ multiplex PCR; TCRdb's copy has only in-frame clones and leaves some out. V and J calls and clone size follow that table, whereas D and trimming were derived from the DNA. The repertoire consists of roughly 63,000 clones, with 70% to 85% occurring once and the leading ten covering 30% to 40%.

The V gene is TRBV9, the J gene TRBJ1-2, with a weak D call TRBD1 (6 bases). Sequenced input: peripheral blood. This sequence was found in a human donor in a cohort sampled during active COVID-19. Here the CDR3 DNA reads TGTGCCAGCAGCGCCCCCGGACAGCTCGGCTATGGCTACACCTTC. Its translation is CASSAPGQLGYGYTF.